This T cell receptor (beta chain) derives from a study of shared clonotypes between healthy human individuals. As for the study in general: The donor pool was made up of a couple of women and a few men aged 18 to 49.

General study results and limits: Tissue TCR repertoires likely differ from these blood-only repertoires.

In the study's own analysis: Filtering differed since immunoSEQ provided only junctions, with no quality scores. Repertoires were generated with immunoSEQ multiplex PCR, while TCRdb's copy carries only in-frame clones and drops some. V and J calls and clone size follow that table, whereas D and trimming were derived from the DNA. The table lists 500,000 to 700,000 clones, around 96% of them singletons. Naive CD8 cells lacked CD45RO, underwent positive selection for CCR7 and left out terminally differentiated effector memory CD45RA+ cells. This CDR3 is built from 16 residues. CDR1 and CDR2 from the germline V gene are SGHDN and FVKESK. The V end was cut by 0 bases, the J end by 4 bases, with 15 bases between. On this clone itself: Its antigen is not known.

This clonotype originated in a woman aged 30 to 39 in good health. Material for sequencing was naive CD8+ T cells sorted from blood. The V gene is TRBV14, the J gene TRBJ1-2, with D tentatively TRBD1 (5 bases). The CDR3 here is CASSQDTTGTSYGYTF. The CDR3 region has the DNA TGTGCCAGCAGCCAAGATACCACAGGCACTAGCTATGGCTACACCTTC. Complete variable domain (other parts from reference TRBV14 and TRBJ1-2): EAGVTQFPSHSVIEKGQTVTLRCDPISGHDNLYWYRRVMGKEIKFLLHFVKESKQDESGMPNNRFLAERTGGTYSTLKVQPAELEDSGVYFCASSQDTTGTSYGYTFGSGTRLTVV.